This T cell receptor beta chain came from a study of shared clonotypes between healthy human individuals. Naive CD8 isolation took CD45RO-negative cells positively selected for CCR7 and excluded terminally differentiated effector memory CD45RA+ cells. TCRdb's copy holds only in-frame clones and misses some; the assay was immunoSEQ multiplex PCR. The sample includes 1.5 million to 2.5 million clones, roughly 94% of them seen just once. The CDR3 runs 14 residues. Germline V lookup: CDR1 MDHEN, CDR2 SYDVKM. Trimming removed 3 bases from V and 5 bases from J, with 12 bases in between. The receptor's source is a man aged 18 to 30 in good health. Sequences were obtained from naive CD8+ T cells sorted from blood. This chain connects TRBV28 to TRBJ2-3, with D possibly being TRBD2 (6 bases). CDR3 region: CASSFRLAIDTQYF. CDR3 in DNA: TGTGCCAGCAGTTTTCGCCTAGCGATAGATACGCAGTATTTT.